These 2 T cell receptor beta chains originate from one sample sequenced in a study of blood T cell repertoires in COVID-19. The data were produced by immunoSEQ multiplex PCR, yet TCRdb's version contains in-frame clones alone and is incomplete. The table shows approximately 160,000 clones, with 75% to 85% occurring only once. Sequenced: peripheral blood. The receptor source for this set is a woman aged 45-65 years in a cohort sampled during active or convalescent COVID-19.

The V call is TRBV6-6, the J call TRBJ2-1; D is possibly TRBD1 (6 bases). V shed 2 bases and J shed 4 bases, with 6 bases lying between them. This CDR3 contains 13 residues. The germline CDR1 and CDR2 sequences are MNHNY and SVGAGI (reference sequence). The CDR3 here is CASSYRGYNEQFF. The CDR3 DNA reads TGTGCCAGCAGTTACAGGGGGTACAATGAGCAGTTCTTC.

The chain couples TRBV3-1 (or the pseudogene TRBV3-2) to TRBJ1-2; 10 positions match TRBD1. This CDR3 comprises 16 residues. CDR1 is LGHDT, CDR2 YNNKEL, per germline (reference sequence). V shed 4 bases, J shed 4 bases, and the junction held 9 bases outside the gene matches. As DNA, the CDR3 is TGTGCCAGCAGCCGGGGACAGGGGCGTGGGATCTATGGCTACACCTTC. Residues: CASSRGQGRGIYGYTF.